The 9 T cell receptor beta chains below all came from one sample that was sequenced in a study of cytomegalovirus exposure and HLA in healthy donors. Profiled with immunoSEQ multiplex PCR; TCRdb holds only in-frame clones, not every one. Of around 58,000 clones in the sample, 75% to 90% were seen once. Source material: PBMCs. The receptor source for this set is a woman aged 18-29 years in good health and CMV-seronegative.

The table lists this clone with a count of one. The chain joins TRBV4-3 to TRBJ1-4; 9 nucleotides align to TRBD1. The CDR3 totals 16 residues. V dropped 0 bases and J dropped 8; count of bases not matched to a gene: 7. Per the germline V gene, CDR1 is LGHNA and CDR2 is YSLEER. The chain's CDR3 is CASSQDLRQGDEKLFF. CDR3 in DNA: TGCGCCAGCAGCCAAGATCTAAGACAGGGGGACGAAAAACTGTTTTTT.

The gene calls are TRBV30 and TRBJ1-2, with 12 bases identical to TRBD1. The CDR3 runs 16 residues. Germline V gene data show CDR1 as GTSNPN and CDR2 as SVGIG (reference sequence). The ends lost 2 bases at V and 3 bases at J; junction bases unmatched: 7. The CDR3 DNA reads TGTGCCTGGAGTCACGCCGGGACAGGGGGCCACTATGGCTACACCTTC. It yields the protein CAWSHAGTGGHYGYTF.

The CDR3 is CASSFGPYTYEQYF. The CDR3, as DNA: TGTGCCAGCAGCTTTGGGCCATACACCTACGAGCAGTACTTC. J is TRBJ2-7 and V is TRBV7-6; no firm D call. The CDR3 has 14 residues. Looked up from germline, CDR1 is SGHVS and CDR2 is FNYEAQ. V dropped 3 bases and J dropped 2 bases, with 11 bases sitting between them. The full variable domain, its missing parts supplied by reference TRBV7-6 and TRBJ2-7, is GAGVSQSPRYKVTKRGQDVALRCDPISGHVSLYWYRQALGQGPEFLTYFNYEAQQDKSGLPNDRFSAERPEGSISTLTIQRTEQRDSAMYRCASSFGPYTYEQYFGPGTRLTVT.

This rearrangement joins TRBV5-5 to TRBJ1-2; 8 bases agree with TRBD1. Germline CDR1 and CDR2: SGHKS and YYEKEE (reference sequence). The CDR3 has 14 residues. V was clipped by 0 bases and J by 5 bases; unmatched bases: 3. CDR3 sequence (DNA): TGTGCCAGCAGCTTGGGACAGGGGTTATATGGCTACACCTTC. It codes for CASSLGQGLYGYTF.

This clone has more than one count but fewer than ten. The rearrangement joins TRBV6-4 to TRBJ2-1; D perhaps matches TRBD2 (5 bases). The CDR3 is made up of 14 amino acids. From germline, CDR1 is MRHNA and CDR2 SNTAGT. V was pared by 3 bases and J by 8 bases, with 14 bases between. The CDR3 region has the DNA TGTGCCAGCAGTGAGAACGAGGGCGGAGATGAGCAGTTCTTC. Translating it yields CASSENEGGDEQFF.

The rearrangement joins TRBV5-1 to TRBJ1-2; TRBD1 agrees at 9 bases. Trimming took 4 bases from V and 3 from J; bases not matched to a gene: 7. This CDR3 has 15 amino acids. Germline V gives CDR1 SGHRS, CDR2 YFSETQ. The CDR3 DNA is TGCGCCAGCAGCATGGGACAGGGAGATGACTATGGCTACACCTTC. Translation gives CASSMGQGDDYGYTF.

The CDR3 DNA sequence: TGTGCCAGCTCACCATCAGGGAACGCCTACGAGCAGTACTTC. Translated: CASSPSGNAYEQYF. This chain connects TRBV18 to TRBJ2-7, with D perhaps TRBD1 (5 bases). Trimming cost V 2 bases and J 2 bases, with 10 bases left between them. The length of the CDR3 is 14 residues. The germline V gene encodes CDR1 KGHSH and CDR2 LQKENI.

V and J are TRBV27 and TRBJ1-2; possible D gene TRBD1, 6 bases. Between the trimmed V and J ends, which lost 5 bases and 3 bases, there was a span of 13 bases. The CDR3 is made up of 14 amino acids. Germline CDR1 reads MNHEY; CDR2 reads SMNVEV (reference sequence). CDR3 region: CASSLKTGYYGYTF. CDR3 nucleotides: TGTGCCAGCAGTCTCAAGACAGGATACTATGGCTACACCTTC.

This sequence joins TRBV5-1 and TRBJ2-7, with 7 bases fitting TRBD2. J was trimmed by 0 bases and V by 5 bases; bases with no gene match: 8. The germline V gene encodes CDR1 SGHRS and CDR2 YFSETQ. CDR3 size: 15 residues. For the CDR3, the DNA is TGCGCCAGCAGTTTTGAGCGGGGAAGCTCCTACGAGCAGTACTTC. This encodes CASSFERGSSYEQYF.